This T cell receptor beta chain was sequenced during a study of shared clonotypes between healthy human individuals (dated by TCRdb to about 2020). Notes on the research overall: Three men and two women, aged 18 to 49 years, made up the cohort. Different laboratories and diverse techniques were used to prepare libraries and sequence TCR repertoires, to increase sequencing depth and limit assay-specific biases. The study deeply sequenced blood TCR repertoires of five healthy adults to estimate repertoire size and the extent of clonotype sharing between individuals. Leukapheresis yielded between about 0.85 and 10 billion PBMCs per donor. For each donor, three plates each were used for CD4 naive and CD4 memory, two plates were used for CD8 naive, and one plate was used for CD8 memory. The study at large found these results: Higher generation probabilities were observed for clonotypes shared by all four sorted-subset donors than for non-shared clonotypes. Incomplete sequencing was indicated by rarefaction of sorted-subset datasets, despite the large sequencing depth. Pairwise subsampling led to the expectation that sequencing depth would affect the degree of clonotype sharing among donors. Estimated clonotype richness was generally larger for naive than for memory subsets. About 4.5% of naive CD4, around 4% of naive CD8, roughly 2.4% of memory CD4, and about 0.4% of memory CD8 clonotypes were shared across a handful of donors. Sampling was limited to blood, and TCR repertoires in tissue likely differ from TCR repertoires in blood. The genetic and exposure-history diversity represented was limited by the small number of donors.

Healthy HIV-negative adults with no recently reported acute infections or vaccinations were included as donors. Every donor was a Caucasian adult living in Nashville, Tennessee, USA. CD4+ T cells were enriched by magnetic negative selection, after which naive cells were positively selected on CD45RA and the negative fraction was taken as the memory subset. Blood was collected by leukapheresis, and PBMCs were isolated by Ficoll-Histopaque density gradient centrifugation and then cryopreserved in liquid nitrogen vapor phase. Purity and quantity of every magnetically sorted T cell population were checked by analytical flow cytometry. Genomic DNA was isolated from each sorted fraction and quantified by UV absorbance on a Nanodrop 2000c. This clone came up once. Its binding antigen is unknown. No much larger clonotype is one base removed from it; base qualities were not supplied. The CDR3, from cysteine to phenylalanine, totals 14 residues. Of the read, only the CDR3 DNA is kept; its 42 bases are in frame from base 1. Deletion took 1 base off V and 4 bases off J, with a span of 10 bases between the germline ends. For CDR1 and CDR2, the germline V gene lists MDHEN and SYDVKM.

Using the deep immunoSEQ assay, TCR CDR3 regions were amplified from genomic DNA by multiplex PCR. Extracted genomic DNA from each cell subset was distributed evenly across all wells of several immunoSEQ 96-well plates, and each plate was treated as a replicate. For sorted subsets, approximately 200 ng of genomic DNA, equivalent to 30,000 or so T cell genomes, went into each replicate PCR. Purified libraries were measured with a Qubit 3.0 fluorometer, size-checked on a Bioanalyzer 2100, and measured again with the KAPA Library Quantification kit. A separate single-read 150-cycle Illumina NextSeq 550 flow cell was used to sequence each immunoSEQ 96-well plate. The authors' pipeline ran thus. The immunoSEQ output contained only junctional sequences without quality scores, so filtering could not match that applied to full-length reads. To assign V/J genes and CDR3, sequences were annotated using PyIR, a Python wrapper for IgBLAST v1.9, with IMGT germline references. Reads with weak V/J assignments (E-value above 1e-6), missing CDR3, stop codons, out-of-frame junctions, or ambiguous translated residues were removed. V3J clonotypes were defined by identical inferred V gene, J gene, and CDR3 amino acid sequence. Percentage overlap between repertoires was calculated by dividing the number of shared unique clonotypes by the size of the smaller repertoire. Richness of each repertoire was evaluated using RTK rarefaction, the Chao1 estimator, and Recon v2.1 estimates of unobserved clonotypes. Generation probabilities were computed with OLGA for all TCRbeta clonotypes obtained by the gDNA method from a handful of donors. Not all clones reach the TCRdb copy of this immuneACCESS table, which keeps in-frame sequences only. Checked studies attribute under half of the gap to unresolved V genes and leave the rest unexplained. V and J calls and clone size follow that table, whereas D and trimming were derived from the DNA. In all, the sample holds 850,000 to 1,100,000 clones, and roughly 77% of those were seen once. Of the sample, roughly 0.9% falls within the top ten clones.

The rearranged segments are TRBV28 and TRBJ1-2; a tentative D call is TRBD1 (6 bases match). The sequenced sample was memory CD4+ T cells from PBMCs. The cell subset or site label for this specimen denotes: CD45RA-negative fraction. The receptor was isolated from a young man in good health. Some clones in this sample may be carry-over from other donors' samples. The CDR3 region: CASSLSGASYGYTF. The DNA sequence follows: TGTGCCAGCAGTTTATCAGGGGCCTCCTATGGCTACACCTTC.